The 23 T cell receptor beta chains reported below all come from one sample, sequenced in a study of cytomegalovirus exposure and HLA in healthy donors. Use of 60 Vbeta and 13 Jbeta primers characterized the PCR. Using immunoSEQ multiplex PCR, the repertoire was profiled, and TCRdb retains in-frame clones only, with some absent. The sample consists of about 160,000 clones, 70% to 85% of them appearing once. The source material was PBMCs. The origin of the receptors is a woman aged 25 to 39 in good health and CMV-seronegative.

The chain has TRBV5-1 and TRBJ2-2, with D unresolved. The CDR3 covers 16 residues. CDR1 and CDR2 (germline): SGHRS, YFSETQ. Trimming removed 2 bases at V and 0 bases at J, with 11 bases between. The CDR3 protein is CASSLFNRANTGELFF. The CDR3 DNA reads as TGCGCCAGCAGCTTATTCAACCGGGCGAACACCGGGGAGCTGTTTTTT.

This sequence joins TRBV5-6 and TRBJ1-2; D is uncertain. Trimming pared 0 bases from V and 6 bases from J, leaving 9 bases between. This CDR3 is built from 13 residues. Germline V gene data show CDR1 as SGHDT and CDR2 as YYEEEE. This chain's CDR3 is CASSLVAGDGYTF. The CDR3 nucleotides read TGTGCCAGCAGCTTGGTTGCGGGCGATGGCTACACCTTC.

The chain uses TRBV27 and TRBJ1-1; the D gene is possibly TRBD1 (6 bases). The CDR3 spans 14 residues. Trimming pared 6 bases from V and 4 bases from J, leaving 15 bases between. Germline V gene data show CDR1 as MNHEY and CDR2 as SMNVEV (reference sequence). The CDR3: CASRETGWVTEAFF. CDR3 coding DNA: TGTGCCAGCAGGGAGACAGGCTGGGTCACTGAAGCTTTCTTT.

This clone has only a few counts. The V and J genes are TRBV4-1 and TRBJ2-2; 7 bases line up with TRBD2. V gave up 3 bases and J gave up 4 bases; unmatched junction bases: 5. Germline CDR1 and CDR2: MGHRA and YSYEKL. This CDR3 contains 15 residues. The chain's CDR3 is CASSHTSAATGELFF. Written as DNA, the CDR3 is TGCGCCAGCAGCCATACTAGCGCTGCCACCGGGGAGCTGTTTTTT.

V usage is TRBV19 and J usage is TRBJ1-2; D is unclear. The CDR3 runs 14 residues. Germline CDR1 and CDR2: LNHDA and SQIVND (reference sequence). Trimming removed 4 bases at V and 1 base at J, with 10 bases between. CDR3 region: CASSRPGDNYGYTF. CDR3 bases: TGTGCCAGTAGTAGACCCGGGGATAACTATGGCTACACCTTC.

The chain combines TRBV27 with TRBJ2-7, with D possibly matching TRBD1 (6 bases). Trimming stripped 2 bases from V and 2 bases from J, with 7 bases between. CDR1 MNHEY and CDR2 SMNVEV come from the germline V gene (reference sequence). This CDR3 contains 13 residues. CDR3: CASSLQGTYEQYF. CDR3 coding DNA: TGTGCCAGCAGTTTACAGGGGACCTACGAGCAGTACTTC.

V is TRBV2 and J is TRBJ2-7, with a weak D call TRBD1 (5 bases). This CDR3 is built from 14 residues. V dropped 3 bases and J dropped 2 bases, with 11 bases sitting between them. The germline CDR1 and CDR2 sequences are SNHLY and FYNNEI. CDR3 bases: TGTGCCAGCAGTGATCAAGGGGCAGCCTACGAGCAGTACTTC. Translating gives CASSDQGAAYEQYF.

This clone was found a few times. This chain connects TRBV2 to TRBJ2-7, with D unclear. V was trimmed by 3 bases and J by 1 base, leaving 10 bases between them. CDR3 length equals 14 residues. The germline V gene encodes CDR1 SNHLY and CDR2 FYNNEI. The CDR3 coding sequence is TGTGCCAGCAGTGAGTACTACTTATCCTACGAGCAGTACTTC. Protein product: CASSEYYLSYEQYF.

The rearrangement links TRBV7-6 to TRBJ2-3; D unclear. The V gene lost 4 bases and the J gene lost 2 bases, with 4 bases spanning the gap. Germline CDR1 is SGHVS and CDR2 is FNYEAQ. This CDR3 spans 12 amino acids. The CDR3 spells CASSSLTDTQYF. As DNA, the CDR3 is TGTGCCAGCAGCTCCCTCACAGATACGCAGTATTTT. The whole variable domain, remainder taken from reference TRBV7-6 and TRBJ2-3, is GAGVSQSPRYKVTKRGQDVALRCDPISGHVSLYWYRQALGQGPEFLTYFNYEAQQDKSGLPNDRFSAERPEGSISTLTIQRTEQRDSAMYRCASSSLTDTQYFGPGTRLTVL.

The chain uses TRBV19 and TRBJ1-2; D is possibly TRBD1 (5 bases). Trimming removed 7 bases from V and 2 bases from J, with 14 bases in between. This CDR3 spans 14 amino acids. Germline V lookup: CDR1 LNHDA, CDR2 SQIVND (reference sequence). The CDR3 nucleotides read TGTGCCAGTACCCTAAGGCCAGGGAACTATGGCTACACCTTC. Protein sequence: CASTLRPGNYGYTF.

This clone came up a few times. V usage is TRBV19 and J usage is TRBJ2-1, with 9 bases identical to TRBD1. The trim removed 6 bases at V and 1 base at J, leaving 4 bases unmatched. From germline, CDR1 is LNHDA and CDR2 SQIVND (reference sequence). The CDR3 sequence is 15 residues long. In DNA, the CDR3 is TGTGCCAGTAGATCACAGGGGGCTTCCTACAATGAGCAGTTCTTC. This sequence encodes CASRSQGASYNEQFF. Full variable domain (rest looked up from reference TRBV19 and TRBJ2-1): DGGITQSPKYLFRKEGQNVTLSCEQNLNHDAMYWYRQDPGQGLRLIYYSQIVNDFQKGDIAEGYSVSREKKESFPLTVTSAQKNPTAFYLCASRSQGASYNEQFFGPGTRLTVL.

The genes are TRBV6-1 and TRBJ1-4; TRBD1 agrees at 8 bases. The junction had 9 bases not matched to a gene; V was cut back by 7 bases and J by 5 bases. The germline V gene encodes CDR1 MNHNS and CDR2 SASEGT. The CDR3 contains 15 residues. The CDR3 coding sequence is TGTGCCAGCACTGGGACAGGCAGCCCAAATGAAAAACTGTTTTTT. Translating gives CASTGTGSPNEKLFF.

This clone was seen a handful of times. The chain employs TRBV6-1 and TRBJ1-2; possible D gene TRBD1, 5 bases. Germline lookup yields CDR1 MNHNS and CDR2 SASEGT. This CDR3 spans 13 amino acids. The ends were cut back, 9 bases at V and 2 bases at J, with 13 bases in the middle. The CDR3 DNA is TGTGCCAGTAAGGACACCCCCAACTATGGCTACACCTTC. Residues: CASKDTPNYGYTF.

Written as DNA, the CDR3 is TGTGCCAGCAGCTTTGGGGGGGATGAGCAGTTCTTC. Its protein product is CASSFGGDEQFF. J is TRBJ2-1 and V is TRBV5-6; 7 positions agree with TRBD2. This CDR3 region has 12 residues. Trimming took 2 bases from V and 8 from J; bases not matched to a gene: 1. Germline loops: CDR1 SGHDT, CDR2 YYEEEE.

This sequence joins TRBV2 and TRBJ2-3, with 8 bases that match TRBD1. The CDR3 is 15 residues long. With V trimmed by 6 bases and J by 2 bases, 7 bases remained unmatched. The germline gives CDR1 SNHLY, CDR2 FYNNEI. The CDR3 bases are TGTGCCAGCAGGAGGACAGGGTGGGACACAGATACGCAGTATTTT. It encodes CASRRTGWDTDTQYF.

Here the CDR3 reads CASSLDSGNNEQFF. The CDR3 DNA reads TGCGCCAGCAGCTTGGATAGCGGGAACAATGAGCAGTTCTTC. This rearrangement joins TRBV5-1 to TRBJ2-1; 8 nucleotides match TRBD2. Germline lookup yields CDR1 SGHRS and CDR2 YFSETQ. This CDR3 is 14 amino acids long. V was clipped by 0 bases and J by 5 bases; unmatched bases: 1.

The chain recombines TRBV25-1 with TRBJ1-4, with D possibly TRBD1 on 5 matching bases. Germline V gene lookup returns CDR1 MGHDK and CDR2 SYGVNS. This CDR3 is built from 16 residues. Trimming shortened V by 0 bases and J by 4 bases, and 12 bases separated the two germline ends. The CDR3 spells CASSEYSGTVNEKLFF. CDR3 nucleotides: TGTGCCAGCAGTGAATACTCCGGGACTGTTAATGAAAAACTGTTTTTT.

This clone was seen a few times. At one end the junction does not follow the germline gene, possibly because of a read error. V usage is TRBV30 and J usage is TRBJ1-2; tentative D call: TRBD1 (6 bases). The germline V gene has CDR1 GTSNPN and CDR2 SVGIG (reference sequence). The length of the CDR3 is 14 residues. CDR3 nucleotides: TGTGCCTGGAGGATTGGCAGGGGAAACTGTGGCTACACCTTC. It encodes CAWRIGRGNCGYTF.

The chain employs TRBV7-9 and TRBJ1-1, with D unresolved. The CDR3 loop spans 13 amino acids. Germline values: CDR1 SEHNR, CDR2 FQNEAQ (reference sequence). The germline V and J ends were trimmed by 2 bases and 8 bases, with 12 bases remaining between them. CDR3 nucleotide sequence: TGTGCCAGCAGCTTAATGCGCACCCCCGAAGCTTTCTTT. It yields the protein CASSLMRTPEAFF.

The rearrangement joins TRBV5-5 to TRBJ1-1, with 10 bases lining up with TRBD1. This CDR3 contains 15 residues. The junction had 8 bases not matched to a gene; V was cut back by 4 bases and J by 5 bases. Germline V gene sequence: CDR1 SGHKS, CDR2 YYEKEE (reference sequence). The CDR3: CASSTPGTGETEAFF. The CDR3 DNA reads TGTGCCAGCAGCACTCCCGGGACAGGGGAGACTGAAGCTTTCTTT. Full variable domain (rest looked up from reference TRBV5-5 and TRBJ1-1): DAGVTQSPTHLIKTRGQQVTLRCSPISGHKSVSWYQQVLGQGPQFIFQYYEKEERGRGNFPDRFSARQFPNYSSELNVNALLLGDSALYLCASSTPGTGETEAFFGQGTRLTVV.

This CDR3 reads CASRVGGLEMNTEAFF. The CDR3 region has the DNA TGTGCCAGTAGAGTCGGGGGGTTGGAGATGAACACTGAAGCTTTCTTT. This chain links TRBV19 with TRBJ1-1, with a possible D match to TRBD1 (5 bases). The germline V gene encodes CDR1 LNHDA and CDR2 SQIVND (reference sequence). V gave up 6 bases and J gave up 0 bases, with 17 bases separating them. The CDR3 is 16 amino acids.

This clone was detected only once. The chain is built from TRBV19 and TRBJ1-1; tentatively, D is TRBD1 (5 bases). The CDR3 consists of 13 residues. Deletions cut 7 bases from V and 0 bases from J, with 9 bases between. Germline V CDR1 and CDR2: LNHDA, SQIVND (reference sequence). The CDR3 protein is CASTRQMNTEAFF. For the CDR3, the DNA is TGTGCCAGTACCCGACAGATGAACACTGAAGCTTTCTTT.

In its sample, this clone was seen a few times. This chain uses TRBV4-1 with TRBJ1-2; D gene ambiguous. V lost 4 bases, J lost 2 bases, and 14 bases lay in between. Germline values: CDR1 MGHRA, CDR2 YSYEKL. This CDR3 region has 15 residues. CDR3 sequence reads: CASSRDGEENYGYTF. The DNA of the CDR3 is TGCGCCAGCAGCCGCGATGGGGAGGAGAACTATGGCTACACCTTC.